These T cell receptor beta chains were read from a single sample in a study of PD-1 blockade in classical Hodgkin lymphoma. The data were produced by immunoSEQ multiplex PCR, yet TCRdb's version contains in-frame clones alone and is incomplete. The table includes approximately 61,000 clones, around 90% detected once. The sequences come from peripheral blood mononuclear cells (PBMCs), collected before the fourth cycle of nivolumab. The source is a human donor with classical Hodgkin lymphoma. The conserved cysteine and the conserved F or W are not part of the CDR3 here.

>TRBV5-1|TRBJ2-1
ASSPVSGTSGGNEQF
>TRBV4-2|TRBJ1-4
ASSQLDLLRDSSNEKLF
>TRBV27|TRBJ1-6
ASSWGQASSYNSPLH
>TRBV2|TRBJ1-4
ASSELTGTEKLF
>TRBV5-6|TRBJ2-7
ASSLAMGEGTYEQY
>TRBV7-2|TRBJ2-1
ASSFSGYNEQF
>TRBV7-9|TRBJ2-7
ASSSWTGNYEQY
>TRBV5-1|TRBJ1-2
ASSSGTGPYGYT
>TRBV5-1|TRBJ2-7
ASSYQGGYEQY
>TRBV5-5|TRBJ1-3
ASRPLTEGLTNTIY
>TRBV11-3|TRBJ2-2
ASSFGRDGELF
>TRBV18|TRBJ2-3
ASSPHIAGATDTQY
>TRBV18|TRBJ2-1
ASSLGQRTYNEQF
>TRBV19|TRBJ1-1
ASSDDSVAEAF
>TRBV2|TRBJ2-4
ASSGTGDLAKNIQY
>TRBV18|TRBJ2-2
ASSTRTGELF
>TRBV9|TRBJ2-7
ASSVEGGGSPYEQY
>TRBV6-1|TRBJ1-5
ASSGAGSLGQPQH
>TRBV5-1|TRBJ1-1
ASSLETPGATEAF
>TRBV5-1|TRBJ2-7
ASTQVGRGVSEEQY
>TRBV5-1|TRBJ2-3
ASSSLGVSTDTQY
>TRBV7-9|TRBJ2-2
ASSLLGGTGELF
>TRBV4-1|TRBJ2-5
ASSPLPGAQETQY
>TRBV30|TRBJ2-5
AWSAQGRETQY